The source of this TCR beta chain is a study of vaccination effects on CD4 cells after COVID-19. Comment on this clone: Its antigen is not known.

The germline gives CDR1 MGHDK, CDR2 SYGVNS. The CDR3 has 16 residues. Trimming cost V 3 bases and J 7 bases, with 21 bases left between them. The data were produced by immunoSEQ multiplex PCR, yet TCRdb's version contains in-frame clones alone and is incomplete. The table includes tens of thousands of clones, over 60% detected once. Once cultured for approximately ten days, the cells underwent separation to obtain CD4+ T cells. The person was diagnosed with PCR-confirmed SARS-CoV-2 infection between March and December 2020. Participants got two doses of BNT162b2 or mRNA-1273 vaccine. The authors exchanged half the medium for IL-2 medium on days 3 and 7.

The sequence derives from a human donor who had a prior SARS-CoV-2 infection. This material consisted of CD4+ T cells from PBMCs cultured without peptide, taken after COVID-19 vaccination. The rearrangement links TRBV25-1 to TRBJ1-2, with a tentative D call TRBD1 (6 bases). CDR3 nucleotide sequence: TGTGCCAGCAGTGACGGGGGCGGGGTAATGGAAGGTGGCTACACCTTC. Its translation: CASSDGGGVMEGGYTF.